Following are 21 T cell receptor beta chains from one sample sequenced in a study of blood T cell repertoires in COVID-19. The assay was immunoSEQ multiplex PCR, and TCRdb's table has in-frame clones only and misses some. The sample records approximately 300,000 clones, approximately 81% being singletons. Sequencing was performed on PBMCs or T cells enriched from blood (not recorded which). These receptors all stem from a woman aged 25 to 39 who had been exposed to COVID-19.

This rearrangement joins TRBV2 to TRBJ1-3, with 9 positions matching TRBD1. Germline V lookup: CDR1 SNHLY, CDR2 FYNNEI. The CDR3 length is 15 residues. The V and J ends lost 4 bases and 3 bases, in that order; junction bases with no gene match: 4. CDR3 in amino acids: CASSVNRGLGNTIYF. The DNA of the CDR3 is TGTGCCAGCAGTGTTAACAGGGGGCTTGGAAACACCATATATTTT.

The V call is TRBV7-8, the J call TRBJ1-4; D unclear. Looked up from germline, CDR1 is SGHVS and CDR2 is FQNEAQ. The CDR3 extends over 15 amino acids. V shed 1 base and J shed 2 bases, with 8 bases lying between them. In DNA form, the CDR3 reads TGTGCCAGCAGCTTAGGGGAGGTGACTAATGAAAAACTGTTTTTT. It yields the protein CASSLGEVTNEKLFF.

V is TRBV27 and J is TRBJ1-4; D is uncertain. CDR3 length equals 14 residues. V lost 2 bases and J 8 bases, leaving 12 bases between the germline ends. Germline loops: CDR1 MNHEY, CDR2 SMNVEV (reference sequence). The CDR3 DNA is TGTGCCAGCAGTTTAAAGGGAGGACGAGAAAAACTGTTTTTT. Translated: CASSLKGGREKLFF.

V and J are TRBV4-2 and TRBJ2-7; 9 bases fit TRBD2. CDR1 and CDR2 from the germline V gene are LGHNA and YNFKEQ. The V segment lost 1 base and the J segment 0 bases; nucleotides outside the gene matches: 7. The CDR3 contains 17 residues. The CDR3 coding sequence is TGTGCCAGCAGCCAAGGAAGCGGGGGGACCAGCTCCTACGAGCAGTACTTC. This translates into CASSQGSGGTSSYEQYF.

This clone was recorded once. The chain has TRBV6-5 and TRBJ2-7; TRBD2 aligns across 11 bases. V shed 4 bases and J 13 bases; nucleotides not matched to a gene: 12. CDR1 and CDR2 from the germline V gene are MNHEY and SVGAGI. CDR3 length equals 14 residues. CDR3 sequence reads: CASSFSGREATRYF. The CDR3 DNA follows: TGTGCCAGCAGTTTTAGCGGGAGGGAAGCGACGCGATACTTC.

The DNA of the CDR3 is TGTGCCATCCAGGCCCGGGACAGAGAAGCAGATACGCAGTATTTT. Translation: CAIQARDREADTQYF. The gene calls are TRBV10-3 and TRBJ2-3, with TRBD1 matching 7 bases. The CDR3 length is 15 residues. Germline V gives CDR1 ENHRY, CDR2 SYGVKD. Germline trimming cut 8 bases from V and 4 bases from J; bases unmatched to any gene: 12.

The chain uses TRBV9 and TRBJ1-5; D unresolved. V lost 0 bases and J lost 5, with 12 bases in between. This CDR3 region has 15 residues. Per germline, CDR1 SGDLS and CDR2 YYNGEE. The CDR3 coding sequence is TGTGCCAGCAGCGTAGACGGGGTGGGAGATCAGCCCCAGCATTTT. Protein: CASSVDGVGDQPQHF.

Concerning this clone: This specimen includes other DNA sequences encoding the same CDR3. The CDR3 protein is CASSFRGSSYEQYF. The CDR3 bases are TGTGCCAGCAGTTTCAGGGGTAGCTCCTACGAGCAGTACTTC. The rearrangement links TRBV28 to TRBJ2-7; tentatively, D is TRBD1 (6 bases). The CDR3 sequence is 14 residues long. CDR1 is MDHEN, CDR2 SYDVKM, per germline. Trimming pared 3 bases from V and 0 bases from J, leaving 9 bases between.

As DNA, the CDR3 is TGTGCCAGCAGCTTAGGGACAGACTCCTGGGGAGCTTTCTTT. Protein product: CASSLGTDSWGAFF. This chain uses TRBV7-9 with TRBJ1-1, with a weak D call TRBD1 (6 bases). The CDR3 loop spans 14 amino acids. V gave up 1 base and J gave up 10 bases, with 16 bases separating them. Germline values: CDR1 SEHNR, CDR2 FQNEAQ (reference sequence).

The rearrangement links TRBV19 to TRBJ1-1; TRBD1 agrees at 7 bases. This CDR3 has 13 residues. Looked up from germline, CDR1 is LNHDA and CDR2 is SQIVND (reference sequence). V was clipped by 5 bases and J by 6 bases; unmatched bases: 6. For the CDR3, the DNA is TGTGCCAGTAGTGCCGACAGGGTCGCTGAAGCTTTCTTT. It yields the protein CASSADRVAEAFF.

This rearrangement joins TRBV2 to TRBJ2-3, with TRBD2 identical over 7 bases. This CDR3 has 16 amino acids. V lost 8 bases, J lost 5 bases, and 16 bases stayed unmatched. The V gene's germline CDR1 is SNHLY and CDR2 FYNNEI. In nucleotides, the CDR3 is TGTGCCAGCCGCGCGGCTGGCGGGAGCTCGGGAGATACGCAGTATTTT. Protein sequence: CASRAAGGSSGDTQYF.

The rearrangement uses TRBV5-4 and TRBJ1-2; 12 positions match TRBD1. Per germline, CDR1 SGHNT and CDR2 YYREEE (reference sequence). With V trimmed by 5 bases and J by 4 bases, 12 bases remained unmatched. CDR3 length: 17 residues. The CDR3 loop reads CASSPGTGGPLGYGYTF. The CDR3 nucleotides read TGTGCCAGCAGTCCTGGGACAGGGGGCCCTCTGGGCTATGGCTACACCTTC.

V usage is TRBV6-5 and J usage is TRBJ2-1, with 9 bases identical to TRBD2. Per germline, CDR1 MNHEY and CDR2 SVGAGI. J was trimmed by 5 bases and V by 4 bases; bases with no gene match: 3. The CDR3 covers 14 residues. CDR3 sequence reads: CASSFSGRHNEQFF. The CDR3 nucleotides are TGTGCCAGCAGTTTTAGCGGGAGACACAATGAGCAGTTCTTC.

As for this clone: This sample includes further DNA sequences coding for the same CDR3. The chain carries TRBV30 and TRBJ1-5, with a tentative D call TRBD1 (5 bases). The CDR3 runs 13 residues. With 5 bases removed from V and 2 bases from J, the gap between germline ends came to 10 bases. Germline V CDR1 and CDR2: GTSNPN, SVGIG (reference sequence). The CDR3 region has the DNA TGTGCCTGGGGCAGGGAGGGCAATCAGCCCCAGCATTTT. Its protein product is CAWGREGNQPQHF.

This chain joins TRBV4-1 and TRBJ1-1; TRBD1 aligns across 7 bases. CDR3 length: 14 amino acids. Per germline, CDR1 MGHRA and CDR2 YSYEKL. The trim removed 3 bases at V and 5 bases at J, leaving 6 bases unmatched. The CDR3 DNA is TGCGCCAGCAGCCAGAGGGCAGGGGGAACTGAAGCTTTCTTT. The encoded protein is CASSQRAGGTEAFF.

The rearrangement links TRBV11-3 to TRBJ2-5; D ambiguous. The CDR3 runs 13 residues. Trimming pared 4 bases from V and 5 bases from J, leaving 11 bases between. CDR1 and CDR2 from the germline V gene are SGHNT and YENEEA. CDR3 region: CASSSDPGETQYF. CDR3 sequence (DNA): TGTGCCAGCAGCTCAGACCCCGGGGAGACCCAGTACTTC.

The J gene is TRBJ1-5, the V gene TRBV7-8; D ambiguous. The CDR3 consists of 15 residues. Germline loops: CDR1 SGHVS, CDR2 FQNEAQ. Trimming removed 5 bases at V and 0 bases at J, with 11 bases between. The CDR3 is CASSALSASNQPQHF. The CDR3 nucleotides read TGTGCCAGCAGCGCCCTGAGTGCTAGCAATCAGCCCCAGCATTTT. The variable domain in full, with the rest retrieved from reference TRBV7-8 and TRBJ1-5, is GAGVSQSPRYKVAKRGQDVALRCDPISGHVSLFWYQQALGQGPEFLTYFQNEAQLDKSGLPSDRFFAERPEGSVSTLKIQRTQQEDSAVYLCASSALSASNQPQHFGDGTRLSIL.

DNA for the CDR3: TGTGCCATCAGTATCAACAGGGACGAGCAGTACTTC. The encoded protein is CAISINRDEQYF. The chain links TRBV10-3 to TRBJ2-7; tentatively, D is TRBD1 (6 bases). V gave up 5 bases and J gave up 5 bases, with 10 bases separating them. This CDR3 comprises 12 residues. Germline-derived CDR1 and CDR2 are ENHRY and SYGVKD.

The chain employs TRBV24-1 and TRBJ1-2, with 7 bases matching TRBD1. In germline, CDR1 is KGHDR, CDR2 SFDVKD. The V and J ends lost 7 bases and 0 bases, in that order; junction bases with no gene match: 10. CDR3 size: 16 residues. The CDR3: CATSSRQGGTNYGYTF. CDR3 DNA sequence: TGTGCCACCAGCTCCCGACAGGGAGGAACTAACTATGGCTACACCTTC.

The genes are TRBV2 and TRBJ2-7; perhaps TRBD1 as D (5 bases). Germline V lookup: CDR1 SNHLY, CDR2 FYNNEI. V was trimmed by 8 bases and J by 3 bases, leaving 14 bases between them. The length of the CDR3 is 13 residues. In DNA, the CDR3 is TGTGCCAGCCTTAAAGGGGAAATCTACGAGCAGTACTTC. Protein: CASLKGEIYEQYF.

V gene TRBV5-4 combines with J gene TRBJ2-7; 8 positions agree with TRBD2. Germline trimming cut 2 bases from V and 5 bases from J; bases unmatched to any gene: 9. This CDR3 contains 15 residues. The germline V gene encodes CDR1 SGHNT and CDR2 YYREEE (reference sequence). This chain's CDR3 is CASSFRLASHNEQYF. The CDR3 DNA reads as TGTGCCAGCAGCTTCCGACTAGCGTCCCATAACGAGCAGTACTTC.